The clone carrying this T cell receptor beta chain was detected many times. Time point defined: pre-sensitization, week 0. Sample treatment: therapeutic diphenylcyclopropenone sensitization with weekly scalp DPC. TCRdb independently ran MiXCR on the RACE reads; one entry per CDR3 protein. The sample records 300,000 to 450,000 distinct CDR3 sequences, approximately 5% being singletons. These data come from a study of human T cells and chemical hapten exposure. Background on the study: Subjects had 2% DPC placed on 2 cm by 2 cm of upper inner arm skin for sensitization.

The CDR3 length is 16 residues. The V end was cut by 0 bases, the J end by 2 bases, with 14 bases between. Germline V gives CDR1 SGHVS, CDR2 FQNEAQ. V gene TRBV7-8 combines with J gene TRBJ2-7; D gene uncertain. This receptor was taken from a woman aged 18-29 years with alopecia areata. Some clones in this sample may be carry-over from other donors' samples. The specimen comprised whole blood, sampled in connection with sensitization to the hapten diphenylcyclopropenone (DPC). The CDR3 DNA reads TGTGCCAGCAGCTTAGCCCCCCCGTCGGCCACCTACGAGCAGTACTTC. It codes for CASSLAPPSATYEQYF.